This entry is about one T cell receptor (beta chain). Possible read error: a much larger clone is one base away. V was shortened by 8 bases and J by 5 bases, with 13 bases between the two germline ends. The CDR3 is made up of 11 amino acids. From germline, CDR1 is DFQATT and CDR2 SNEGSKA (reference sequence). TRB was amplified from about 250-500 ng of blood genomic DNA. The source of the sample is a study of T and B cells in COVID-19 patients. Multiplex PCR with BIOMED2 TRB-A/B primer pools amplified TRB rearrangements. TCRdb re-analysed the multiplex PCR reads in MiXCR, keeping a single row per CDR3 protein. The data hold approximately 4,000 distinct CDR3 sequences, with approximately 24% observed a single time.

The material sequenced was blood. The TCR sequence derives from a human donor with active COVID-19. V and J are TRBV20-1 and TRBJ2-7, with a tentative D call TRBD2 (5 bases). CDR3 DNA: TGCAGTCCGGGAAAGGGAAACGAGCAGTACTTC. Translating gives CSPGKGNEQYF.